This T cell receptor beta chain originates from a study of control samples from healthy donors and cancer patients. As to this clone: Mismatch with germline at one junction end may stem from a read error.

This CDR3 contains 15 residues. CDR1 and CDR2 (germline): SGHNT, YYREEE (reference sequence). Repertoires were generated with immunoSEQ multiplex PCR, while TCRdb's copy carries only in-frame clones and drops some. The data hold approximately 140,000 clones, with roughly nine tenths observed a single time. The V call is TRBV5-4, the J call TRBJ2-2, with 9 bases aligning to TRBD2. This clonotype was obtained from a woman aged 25 to 39 in good health. The material sequenced was blood. The CDR3 DNA sequence: TGTGCCAGCAACTTGATGACTAGCGGCACCGGGGAGCTGTTTTTT. It encodes CASNLMTSGTGELFF. Full variable domain (outside the CDR3, taken from reference TRBV5-4 and TRBJ2-2): ETGVTQSPTHLIKTRGQQVTLRCSSQSGHNTVSWYQQALGQGPQFIFQYYREEENGRGNFPPRFSGLQFPNYSSELNVNALELDDSALYLCASNLMTSGTGELFFGEGSRLTVL.